These T cell receptor beta chains were read from a single sample in a study of blood T cell repertoires in COVID-19. Data came from immunoSEQ multiplex PCR; TCRdb stores just in-frame clones and leaves some out. The sample yields 470,000 or so clones, 70% to 90% seen once. The sequenced sample consisted of PBMCs or T cells enriched from blood (not recorded which). The source is a woman in her late teens or twenties with acute COVID-19. CDR3s leave out the opening cysteine and the closing phenylalanine or tryptophan. A D gene is named only where the DNA matches it firmly.

v_call: TRBV24-1; j_call: TRBJ2-3; cdr3_length: 12; d_call: .; cdr3_aa: ATSGWGEGDTQY
v_call: TRBV11-1; j_call: TRBJ2-1; cdr3_length: 14; d_call: TRBD2; cdr3_aa: ASSLVGGGALNEQF
v_call: TRBV2; j_call: TRBJ2-5; cdr3_length: 12; d_call: TRBD2; cdr3_aa: ASEGLAGGETQY
v_call: TRBV11-3; j_call: TRBJ1-1; cdr3_length: 11; d_call: .; cdr3_aa: ASSRTGNTEAF
v_call: TRBV29-1; j_call: TRBJ2-1; cdr3_length: 11; d_call: .; cdr3_aa: SVEPDNYNEQF
v_call: TRBV6-2/TRBV6-3; j_call: TRBJ2-1; cdr3_length: 11; d_call: .; cdr3_aa: ASSLERYNEQF
v_call: TRBV5-1; j_call: TRBJ2-5; cdr3_length: 12; d_call: .; cdr3_aa: ASKNRGGKETQY
v_call: TRBV6-5; j_call: TRBJ2-7; cdr3_length: 13; d_call: .; cdr3_aa: ASSYSGKSGYEQY
v_call: TRBV7-8; j_call: TRBJ2-7; cdr3_length: 12; d_call: .; cdr3_aa: ASSLEGDSYEQY
v_call: TRBV9; j_call: TRBJ2-3; cdr3_length: 15; d_call: .; cdr3_aa: ASSVVTSLSYTDTQY
v_call: TRBV2; j_call: TRBJ1-1; cdr3_length: 13; d_call: .; cdr3_aa: ASSDYAYTGTEAF
v_call: TRBV10-1; j_call: TRBJ1-5; cdr3_length: 14; d_call: .; cdr3_aa: ASTSDGQGLRGPQH
v_call: TRBV2; j_call: TRBJ1-2; cdr3_length: 11; d_call: .; cdr3_aa: ASSEVLAVGYT
v_call: TRBV3-1/TRBV3-2; j_call: TRBJ2-4; cdr3_length: 13; d_call: .; cdr3_aa: ASSQDPGWRGIQY
v_call: TRBV7-9; j_call: TRBJ2-5; cdr3_length: 13; d_call: TRBD2; cdr3_aa: ASSSGIAGVETQY
v_call: TRBV20-1; j_call: TRBJ1-5; cdr3_length: 12; d_call: .; cdr3_aa: SASPRLLDQPQH
v_call: TRBV5-6; j_call: TRBJ1-6; cdr3_length: 14; d_call: .; cdr3_aa: ASSLDRDIYNSPLH
v_call: TRBV4-1; j_call: TRBJ2-3; cdr3_length: 13; d_call: TRBD2; cdr3_aa: ASRPSGRKADTQY
v_call: TRBV7-9; j_call: TRBJ1-5; cdr3_length: 10; d_call: .; cdr3_aa: ASSSDDQPQH
v_call: TRBV19; j_call: TRBJ1-5; cdr3_length: 11; d_call: .; cdr3_aa: ASSNWGDQPQH
v_call: TRBV15; j_call: TRBJ2-1; cdr3_length: 13; d_call: .; cdr3_aa: ATSGRGGGRDEQF
v_call: TRBV2; j_call: TRBJ1-1; cdr3_length: 9; d_call: .; cdr3_aa: ASRGGTEAF
v_call: TRBV5-5; j_call: TRBJ2-1; cdr3_length: 14; d_call: .; cdr3_aa: ASSLTTASWDNEQF
v_call: TRBV14; j_call: TRBJ2-2; cdr3_length: 14; d_call: TRBD1; cdr3_aa: ASSQEWDRSTGELF
v_call: TRBV28; j_call: TRBJ1-3; cdr3_length: 12; d_call: .; cdr3_aa: ASNPGGSGNTIY
v_call: TRBV12-3/TRBV12-4; j_call: TRBJ1-2; cdr3_length: 11; d_call: .; cdr3_aa: ASSSVINYGYT
v_call: TRBV3-1/TRBV3-2; j_call: TRBJ1-5; cdr3_length: 12; d_call: .; cdr3_aa: ASRSTGSGQPQH
v_call: TRBV10-1; j_call: TRBJ2-1; cdr3_length: 13; d_call: .; cdr3_aa: ASSETGSVDNEQF
v_call: TRBV6-2/TRBV6-3; j_call: TRBJ1-1; cdr3_length: 12; d_call: TRBD1; cdr3_aa: ASSSQGAGTEAF
v_call: TRBV9; j_call: TRBJ2-2; cdr3_length: 14; d_call: .; cdr3_aa: ASSPRERANTGELF
v_call: TRBV29-1; j_call: TRBJ1-5; cdr3_length: 11; d_call: TRBD1; cdr3_aa: SVGQRSNQPQH
v_call: TRBV19; j_call: TRBJ1-5; cdr3_length: 11; d_call: .; cdr3_aa: ASSQGLGQPQH
v_call: TRBV3-1/TRBV3-2; j_call: TRBJ1-2; cdr3_length: 13; d_call: .; cdr3_aa: ASSQEGRRWDGYT
v_call: TRBV19; j_call: TRBJ2-5; cdr3_length: 10; d_call: .; cdr3_aa: ASSVPGETQY
v_call: TRBV7-2; j_call: TRBJ2-5; cdr3_length: 12; d_call: .; cdr3_aa: ASSQAYSQETQY
v_call: TRBV9; j_call: TRBJ2-1; cdr3_length: 10; d_call: .; cdr3_aa: ASSAAGNEQF
v_call: TRBV11-3; j_call: TRBJ2-5; cdr3_length: 11; d_call: .; cdr3_aa: ASSRSSWETQY
v_call: TRBV7-8; j_call: TRBJ2-7; cdr3_length: 13; d_call: .; cdr3_aa: ASSLERGFSYEQY
v_call: TRBV7-9; j_call: TRBJ1-4; cdr3_length: 14; d_call: .; cdr3_aa: ASSLMLGLGDEKLF
v_call: TRBV28; j_call: TRBJ2-3; cdr3_length: 12; d_call: .; cdr3_aa: ASSFGGTTDTQY
v_call: TRBV4-3; j_call: TRBJ2-7; cdr3_length: 16; d_call: TRBD2; cdr3_aa: ASSQGGGLSDGSYEQY
v_call: TRBV9; j_call: TRBJ1-1; cdr3_length: 13; d_call: .; cdr3_aa: ASSANSLMNTEAF
v_call: TRBV3-1/TRBV3-2; j_call: TRBJ1-2; cdr3_length: 13; d_call: .; cdr3_aa: ASTLTADTVYGYT
v_call: TRBV19; j_call: TRBJ1-5; cdr3_length: 10; d_call: .; cdr3_aa: ASRQGIQPQH
v_call: TRBV18; j_call: TRBJ1-6; cdr3_length: 15; d_call: .; cdr3_aa: ASSPDRGGSYNSPLH
v_call: TRBV4-3; j_call: TRBJ1-2; cdr3_length: 14; d_call: .; cdr3_aa: ASSQDLGDRKYGYT
v_call: TRBV28; j_call: TRBJ2-7; cdr3_length: 14; d_call: TRBD2; cdr3_aa: ASSPLAGGLKNEQY
v_call: TRBV20-1; j_call: TRBJ2-1; cdr3_length: 10; d_call: .; cdr3_aa: SASSSINEQF
v_call: TRBV2; j_call: TRBJ1-1; cdr3_length: 11; d_call: .; cdr3_aa: ASRDSEGTEAF
v_call: TRBV14; j_call: TRBJ1-6; cdr3_length: 12; d_call: TRBD1; cdr3_aa: ASRPGTVNSPLH
v_call: TRBV18; j_call: TRBJ2-1; cdr3_length: 12; d_call: .; cdr3_aa: ASSIASSYNEQF
v_call: TRBV6-5; j_call: TRBJ2-3; cdr3_length: 12; d_call: .; cdr3_aa: ASSNRERTDTQY
v_call: TRBV7-9; j_call: TRBJ2-1; cdr3_length: 13; d_call: TRBD2; cdr3_aa: ASSSGTSGYNEQF
v_call: TRBV7-7; j_call: TRBJ2-1; cdr3_length: 13; d_call: .; cdr3_aa: ASSFRESSYNEQF
v_call: TRBV25-1; j_call: TRBJ2-7; cdr3_length: 12; d_call: TRBD1; cdr3_aa: ASSDPQGAYEQY